This T cell receptor (beta chain) was captured in a study of shared clonotypes between healthy human individuals. This clone was seen repeatedly, ten times or more. The sample has other DNA sequences that encode this CDR3 too. Repertoires were generated with immunoSEQ multiplex PCR, while TCRdb's copy carries only in-frame clones and drops some. The sample lists 800,000 to 1,200,000 clones, 75% to 85% occurring once. This receptor was obtained from a man younger than 35 in good health. Some clones in this sample may be carry-over from other donors' samples. Material: memory CD4+ T cells from PBMCs. The sample's subset: CD45RA-negative fraction.

The CDR3 nucleotides are TGTGCCAGTAGTATCGCCGGGACCTATGGCTACACCTTC. This translates into CASSIAGTYGYTF. The chain joins TRBV19 to TRBJ1-2; D possibly corresponds to TRBD1 (5 bases). This CDR3 is 13 amino acids long. Germline V lookup: CDR1 LNHDA, CDR2 SQIVND (reference sequence). Trimming cost V 3 bases and J 4 bases, with 9 bases left between them. The variable domain in full, completed from reference TRBV19 and TRBJ1-2, reads DGGITQSPKYLFRKEGQNVTLSCEQNLNHDAMYWYRQDPGQGLRLIYYSQIVNDFQKGDIAEGYSVSREKKESFPLTVTSAQKNPTAFYLCASSIAGTYGYTFGSGTRLTVV.